This entry lists 13 T cell receptor beta chains sequenced from one sample in a study of HIV-infected patients and healthy controls. 500 ng RNA was reverse transcribed with alpha and beta constant-region primers. Alpha and beta chain libraries were made separately by chain-specific third strand synthesis with multiplexing indices. TCRdb reprocessed the 5' RACE reads with MiXCR, giving one entry per CDR3 protein. The table includes about 7,900 distinct CDR3 sequences, roughly 8.1% detected once. Antiretroviral therapy had run roughly three months, about 14 weeks, before follow-up blood collection. All unsorted peripheral T cells were captured because whole blood was used without fractionation. The material was blood, obtained during antiretroviral therapy. Receptors originate from an adult with HIV infection.

This clonotype has just a few counts. The chain joins TRBV20-1 to TRBJ2-3, with 8 positions matching TRBD1. CDR1 and CDR2 from the germline V gene are DFQATT and SNEGSKA (reference sequence). With V trimmed by 3 bases and J by 2 bases, 7 bases remained unmatched. The CDR3 loop spans 15 amino acids. For the CDR3, the DNA is TGCAGTGCTAGCTCTGCCAGGGGGCCCACAGATACGCAGTATTTT. Its translation: CSASSARGPTDTQYF.

This clonotype is classed as medium-sized (0.01 to 0.1%). The chain couples TRBV13 to TRBJ1-1, with no clear D. The length of the CDR3 is 15 residues. Germline-derived CDR1 and CDR2 are PRHDT and FYEKMQ (reference sequence). Trimming left V 2 bases short and J 0 bases short, with 10 bases between. In nucleotides, the CDR3 is TGTGCCAGCAGCTTACTTGGACTCCTGAACACTGAAGCTTTCTTT. This sequence encodes CASSLLGLLNTEAFF.

The J gene is TRBJ2-5, the V gene TRBV11-2; tentatively, D is TRBD1 or TRBD2 (5 bases each). This CDR3 spans 15 amino acids. With 0 bases removed from V and 4 bases from J, the gap between germline ends came to 12 bases. Germline V gene sequence: CDR1 SGHAT, CDR2 FQNNGV. The CDR3 coding sequence is TGTGCCAGCAGCTTAGACGGGGACGGAGTAGAGACCCAGTACTTC. Protein sequence: CASSLDGDGVETQYF.

This clonotype was picked up many times. CDR3 bases: TGCAGCGTTGCCCTGGGACAGGGGGCGCGTGGCTACACCTTC. It specifies CSVALGQGARGYTF. This chain links TRBV29-1 with TRBJ1-2; TRBD1 agrees at 12 bases. Germline assignment: CDR1 SQVTM and CDR2 ANQGSEA. Germline trimming cut 4 bases from V and 7 bases from J; bases unmatched to any gene: 7. This CDR3 region has 14 residues.

This clonotype was counted many times. The J gene is TRBJ2-7, the V gene TRBV5-4, with D possibly called TRBD1 or TRBD2 (5 bases each). The CDR3 extends over 15 amino acids. The ends were cut back, 0 bases at V and 2 bases at J, with 12 bases in the middle. Germline CDR1 SGHNT, CDR2 YYREEE (reference sequence). CDR3 DNA: TGTGCCAGCAGCTTGGGAGGGGCCAAAACCTACGAGCAGTACTTC. It is translated as CASSLGGAKTYEQYF.

This clonotype is medium-sized in the sample. The V call is TRBV27, the J call TRBJ2-3; no definite D call. This CDR3 is 14 amino acids long. V was cut by 6 bases and J by 2 bases, with 12 bases left in between. Germline lookup yields CDR1 MNHEY and CDR2 SMNVEV (reference sequence). CDR3: CASRVIQNTDTQYF. The CDR3 DNA reads as TGTGCCAGCAGGGTGATACAGAACACAGATACGCAGTATTTT.

This clonotype was observed a single time. J is TRBJ2-5 and V is TRBV6-6; D is ambiguous. There are 10 residues in the CDR3. The V gene's germline CDR1 is MNHNY and CDR2 SVGAGI (reference sequence). The germline V and J ends were trimmed by 8 bases and 7 bases, with 8 bases remaining between them. The CDR3 protein is CASQMGTQYF. CDR3 nucleotides: TGTGCCAGCCAGATGGGGACCCAGTACTTC.

This clonotype was detected ten times or more. The chain joins TRBV20-1 to TRBJ2-5, with D possibly matching TRBD1 (6 bases). Trimming removed 3 bases from V and 5 bases from J, with 10 bases in between. Germline V lookup: CDR1 DFQATT, CDR2 SNEGSKA (reference sequence). The length of the CDR3 is 12 residues. The CDR3 region is CSARKQGETQYF. In DNA, the CDR3 is TGCAGTGCTAGGAAGCAGGGGGAGACCCAGTACTTC.

This clonotype is medium-sized within its sample. The chain links TRBV28 to TRBJ2-7, with TRBD1 identical over 7 bases. The CDR3 has 14 residues. V was clipped by 8 bases and J by 4 bases; unmatched bases: 11. CDR1 is MDHEN, CDR2 SYDVKM, per germline. The CDR3 protein is CASHSPHRGYEQYF. CDR3 bases: TGTGCCAGCCACTCCCCTCACAGGGGATACGAGCAGTACTTC.

This clonotype is termed medium-sized. The chain uses TRBV2 and TRBJ2-7; D uncertain. Looked up from germline, CDR1 is SNHLY and CDR2 is FYNNEI. This CDR3 is 15 amino acids long. V lost 2 bases, J lost 3 bases, and 14 bases lay in between. For the CDR3, the DNA is TGTGCCAGCAGTGAATTGGGCGACCGCAGCTACGAGCAGTACTTC. Amino acid sequence: CASSELGDRSYEQYF.

This clonotype showed up many times. The DNA is omitted, as the CDR3 cannot be located on it reliably, and the CDR3 follows TCRdb's listing. The rearrangement links TRBV27 to TRBJ2-3; TRBD2 is taken as the D call from the table, unchecked against the DNA. Ends included, the CDR3 has 15 residues. Germline loops: CDR1 MNHEY, CDR2 SMNVEV (reference sequence). CDR3 loop: CASSSSDLPTDTQYF.

This chain links TRBV6-5 with TRBJ2-2, with D tentatively TRBD1 (6 bases). The germline V and J ends were trimmed by 6 bases and 5 bases, with 16 bases remaining between them. Germline assignment: CDR1 MNHEY and CDR2 SVGAGI. The CDR3 is 15 amino acids. Written as DNA, the CDR3 is TGTGCCAGCAGGGGGGACACTCGTCGGACCGGGGAGCTGTTTTTT. Its protein is CASRGDTRRTGELFF.

This clonotype was picked up many times. The genes are TRBV6-1 and TRBJ1-2; TRBD1 might be the D (6 bases). The V gene's germline CDR1 is MNHNS and CDR2 SASEGT. The CDR3 consists of 12 residues. V was cut by 8 bases and J by 2 bases, with 9 bases left in between. The DNA for the CDR3 is TGTGCCAGCGGGGGCTCGAACTATGGCTACACCTTC. Protein sequence: CASGGSNYGYTF.